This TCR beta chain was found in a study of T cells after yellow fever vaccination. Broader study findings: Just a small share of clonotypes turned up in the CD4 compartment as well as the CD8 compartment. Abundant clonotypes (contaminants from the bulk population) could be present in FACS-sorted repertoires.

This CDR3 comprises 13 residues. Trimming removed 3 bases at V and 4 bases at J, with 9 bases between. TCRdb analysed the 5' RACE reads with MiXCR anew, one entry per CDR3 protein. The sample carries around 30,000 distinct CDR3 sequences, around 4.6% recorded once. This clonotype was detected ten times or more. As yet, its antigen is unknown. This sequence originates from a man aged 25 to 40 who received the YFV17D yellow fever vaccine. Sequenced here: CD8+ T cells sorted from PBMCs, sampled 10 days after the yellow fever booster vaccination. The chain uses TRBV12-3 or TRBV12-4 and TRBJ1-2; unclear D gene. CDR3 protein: CASSFNGRYGYTF. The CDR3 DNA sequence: TGTGCCAGCAGTTTTAACGGGCGCTATGGCTACACCTTC.